A selection of T cell receptor beta chains follows, all from one sample in a study of OX40 agonist ivuxolimab in advanced cancers. Generated by immunoSEQ multiplex PCR, the TCRdb table keeps only in-frame clones and is missing some. Of 25,000 to 35,000 clones in the sample, approximately 84% were seen once. Source: CD4+ or CD8+ T cells sorted from blood, taken in a trial of the OX40 agonist ivuxolimab. Receptor source: an adult with an advanced solid tumor such as melanoma, head and neck, liver or kidney cancer. The CDR3 runs from the conserved cysteine through the conserved F or W. D genes are given only for firm matches. Expanded clones get a size class; other rows say once, few or many, or leave the size out.

>TRBV30|NA|NA|TRBJ2-5
CASSLGGLQPRETQYF
TGTGCCTCCTCCCTGGGGGGGCTGCAGCCCCGAGAGACCCAGTACTTC
>TRBV11-2|NA|TRBD1|TRBJ1-6
CASSLVFRQGDNSPLHF
TGTGCCAGCAGCTTAGTCTTTAGACAGGGGGATAATTCACCCCTCCACTTT
>TRBV30|NA|TRBD1|TRBJ1-1
CAWSTGQGNTEAFF
TGTGCCTGGAGTACAGGACAGGGGAACACTGAAGCTTTCTTT
>TRBV7-8|NA|TRBD1|TRBJ2-7
CASSLEGTGFEQYF
TGTGCCAGCAGCTTAGAGGGGACAGGGTTCGAGCAGTACTTC
>TRBV5-6|once|NA|TRBJ2-7
CASSSGHGIEQYF
TGTGCCAGCAGCTCCGGACACGGAATCGAGCAGTACTTC
>TRBV5-8|NA|NA|TRBJ2-6
CASTFGSGANVLTF
TGTGCCAGCACCTTCGGCTCTGGGGCCAACGTCCTGACTTTC
>TRBV4-2|NA|TRBD2|TRBJ2-7
CASSQGLAGAYEQYF
TGTGCCAGCAGCCAGGGACTAGCGGGGGCCTACGAGCAGTACTTC
>TRBV4-3|once|TRBD2|TRBJ2-7
CASSQRVAGEGEQYF
TGCGCCAGCAGCCAGAGGGTAGCGGGAGAGGGCGAGCAGTACTTC
>TRBV5-1|NA|NA|TRBJ2-5
CASSSQGRQETQYF
TGCGCCAGCAGCTCACAGGGCCGTCAAGAGACCCAGTACTTC
>TRBV4-1|NA|TRBD1|TRBJ2-5
CASSLDRGRETQYF
TGCGCCAGCAGCCTTGACAGGGGGCGGGAGACCCAGTACTTC
>TRBV9|NA|TRBD2|TRBJ2-7
CASSVGGTTSYEQYF
TGTGCCAGCAGTGTCGGGGGGACCACCTCCTACGAGCAGTACTTC
>TRBV9|NA|NA|TRBJ1-2
CASSQDKGRHDGYTF
TGTGCCAGCAGCCAAGATAAGGGCAGGCACGATGGCTACACCTTC
>TRBV19|NA|NA|TRBJ1-1
CASSIVGARTEAFF
TGTGCCAGTAGTATAGTGGGGGCGCGGACTGAAGCTTTCTTT
>TRBV5-6|once|TRBD1|TRBJ1-6
CASSSGTGVRSPLHF
TGTGCCAGCAGCTCAGGGACAGGGGTGCGGTCACCCCTCCACTTT
>TRBV7-9|NA|TRBD2|TRBJ2-7
CASSSGLAEGYEQYF
TGTGCCAGCAGCTCGGGACTAGCGGAAGGCTACGAGCAGTACTTC
>TRBV19|NA|NA|TRBJ1-5
CASRKTTGYNQPQHF
TGTGCCAGTAGAAAAACGACGGGATACAATCAGCCCCAGCATTTT
>TRBV29-1|few|NA|TRBJ1-1
CSVDKGNTEAFF
TGCAGCGTTGATAAGGGTAACACTGAAGCTTTCTTT
>TRBV5-4|NA|NA|TRBJ2-5
CASSLEGGSETQYF
TGTGCCAGCAGCTTGGAAGGAGGCTCGGAGACCCAGTACTTC
>TRBV11-2|NA|TRBD1|TRBJ2-7
CASSSGTGTYEQYF
TGTGCCAGCAGCTCTGGGACAGGGACCTACGAGCAGTACTTC
>TRBV4-3|NA|NA|TRBJ2-3
CASSQDGNTQYF
TGCGCCAGCAGCCAAGACGGGAATACGCAGTATTTT
>TRBV5-4|NA|NA|TRBJ2-7
CASSFGREQYF
TGTGCCAGCAGCTTTGGGCGAGAGCAGTACTTC
>TRBV6-5|NA|TRBD1|TRBJ2-1
CASSYSRTGPYNEQFF
TGTGCCAGCAGTTACTCTCGGACAGGGCCCTACAATGAGCAGTTCTTC
>TRBV11-2|NA|NA|TRBJ2-7
CASSLGTVIYEQYF
TGTGCCAGCAGCTTAGGGACAGTGATCTACGAGCAGTACTTC
>TRBV10-3|NA|NA|TRBJ2-7
CASGSYEQYF
TGTGCCTCCGGCTCCTACGAGCAGTACTTC
>TRBV11-2|few|NA|TRBJ1-2
CASSLGALQVLYGYTF
TGTGCCAGCAGCTTAGGGGCTTTACAAGTCCTCTATGGCTACACCTTC
>TRBV21-1|NA|NA|TRBJ2-3
CASSKARQAMTTDTQYF
TGTGCCAGCAGCAAAGCAAGGCAGGCGATGACCACAGATACGCAGTATTTT
>TRBV15|NA|NA|TRBJ1-1
CATSRKESTEAFF
TGTGCCACCAGCAGAAAAGAGAGCACTGAAGCTTTCTTT
>TRBV7-6|NA|NA|TRBJ2-5
CASSPFTETQYF
TGTGCCAGCAGCCCGTTTACGGAGACCCAGTACTTC
>TRBV27|NA|TRBD1|TRBJ2-1
CASSLQGANDEQFF
TGTGCCAGCAGTTTACAGGGGGCAAACGATGAGCAGTTCTTC
>TRBV7-9|NA|TRBD1|TRBJ2-7
CASSSRTGSSYEQYF
TGTGCCAGCAGTTCCCGGACAGGGAGCTCCTACGAGCAGTACTTC
>TRBV11-2|NA|TRBD2|TRBJ2-3
CASSLELAGGPLSDTQYF
TGTGCCAGCAGCTTAGAACTAGCGGGAGGGCCGCTTTCAGATACGCAGTATTTT
>TRBV2|NA|NA|TRBJ1-1
CASKRRWNTEAFF
TGTGCCAGCAAGAGGAGGTGGAACACTGAAGCTTTCTTT
>TRBV6-5|NA|NA|TRBJ1-1
CASSYSWQGSTEAFF
TGTGCCAGCAGTTACTCGTGGCAGGGGTCCACTGAAGCTTTCTTT
>TRBV4-1|NA|NA|TRBJ2-7
CASSQEFGEYYEQYF
TGCGCCAGCAGCCAAGAGTTCGGCGAATACTACGAGCAGTACTTC
>TRBV4-1|few|NA|TRBJ2-7
CASSQEPVRDPEQYF
TGCGCCAGCAGCCAAGAACCCGTCAGGGACCCCGAGCAGTACTTC
>TRBV11-2|NA|TRBD2|TRBJ2-3
CASSLGTSGTDTQYF
TGTGCCAGCAGCCTGGGGACTAGCGGTACAGATACGCAGTATTTT
>TRBV27|NA|TRBD1|TRBJ2-1
CASSLDRGFNEQFF
TGTGCCAGCAGTTTAGACAGGGGTTTTAATGAGCAGTTCTTC
>TRBV5-4|NA|NA|TRBJ1-1
CASSLVSQSYTEAFF
TGTGCCAGCAGCTTGGTGAGCCAGAGCTACACTGAAGCTTTCTTT
>TRBV7-3|few|TRBD2|TRBJ2-3
CASSFSRGEVNF
TGTGCCAGCAGCTTCTCGCGGGGGGAGGTGAATTTT
>TRBV7-6|NA|TRBD1|TRBJ1-2
CASSLYFTGANYGYTF
TGTGCCAGCAGCTTATATTTCACAGGGGCTAACTATGGCTACACCTTC
>TRBV7-8|NA|TRBD1|TRBJ1-2
CASSSVQGVANYGYTF
TGTGCCAGCAGCTCCGTGCAGGGGGTAGCTAACTATGGCTACACCTTC
>TRBV6-5|NA|TRBD1|TRBJ1-5
CASYRGSGNQPQHF
TGTGCCAGTTACAGGGGTTCGGGGAATCAGCCCCAGCATTTT
>TRBV5-1|NA|NA|TRBJ2-7
CASSLSSSTSYEQYF
TGCGCCAGCAGCTTGAGTTCGTCAACCTCCTACGAGCAGTACTTC
>TRBV7-8|few|NA|TRBJ2-1
CASSLDPEQFF
TGTGCCAGCAGCTTAGACCCTGAGCAGTTCTTC
>TRBV27|NA|NA|TRBJ1-1
CASSLLMNTEAFF
TGTGCCAGCAGTCTACTAATGAACACTGAAGCTTTCTTT
>TRBV19|NA|NA|TRBJ1-2
CASNGEALDYGYTF
TGTGCCAGTAACGGGGAAGCGCTCGACTATGGCTACACCTTC
>TRBV7-6|NA|NA|TRBJ2-7
CASSPMAGPGEQYF
TGTGCCAGCAGCCCCATGGCGGGACCTGGGGAGCAGTACTTC
>TRBV7-3|NA|NA|TRBJ2-1
CASRPGGGNEQFF
TGTGCCAGCAGACCGGGTGGGGGCAATGAGCAGTTCTTC
>TRBV11-2|NA|NA|TRBJ2-7
CASGTGPEQYF
TGTGCCAGCGGCACGGGTCCCGAGCAGTACTTC
>TRBV19|NA|NA|TRBJ2-7
CASSFGQGYEQYF
TGTGCCAGTAGTTTCGGACAAGGCTACGAGCAGTACTTC
>TRBV5-1|NA|TRBD1|TRBJ2-3
CATRGDRGEGDTQYF
TGCGCCACACGCGGGGACAGGGGGGAAGGAGATACGCAGTATTTT
>TRBV9|NA|NA|TRBJ2-7
CASSVGKGTRVYEQYF
TGTGCCAGCAGCGTAGGGAAGGGAACACGGGTCTACGAGCAGTACTTC
>TRBV11-3|NA|NA|TRBJ1-4
CASSWGTGRKLFF
TGTGCCAGCAGCTGGGGGACGGGGCGGAAACTGTTTTTT
>TRBV19|NA|NA|TRBJ1-6
CASSIRTEVSPLHF
TGTGCCAGTAGTATTCGAACAGAAGTATCACCCCTCCACTTT
>TRBV4-3|once|TRBD1|TRBJ2-3
CASSLGPGQGEDTQYF
TGCGCCAGCAGCCTTGGTCCGGGACAGGGGGAAGATACGCAGTATTTT